This entry features one T cell receptor beta chain sequence. Its antigen is not known. This sample is part of a study of siplizumab effects on memory and regulatory T cells. Produced via immunoSEQ multiplex PCR; TCRdb's table is partial and in-frame only. This sample has some 100,000 clones; 93% occur once, and the top ten carry under 8.5%. The germline V gene encodes CDR1 SEHNR and CDR2 FQNEAQ (reference sequence). The CDR3 totals 19 residues. V shed 1 base and J 3 bases; nucleotides not matched to a gene: 17. Study findings and constraints: Alloreactive CD4+ clones that could be mapped were on average approximately 69% Treg-derived with siplizumab, against less than 30% in controls. Sequences that were alloreactive and traceable to unstimulated CD4+ memory cells were significantly reduced by siplizumab.

Sequenced sample: CD8+ T cells sorted from blood. The rearrangement links TRBV7-9 to TRBJ1-2; 7 positions agree with TRBD1. The sequence derives from a human donor in good health. CDR3 loop: CASSLDYPLKDRSDYGYTF. The CDR3 DNA reads TGTGCCAGCAGCTTAGATTATCCCCTTAAGGACAGGAGCGACTATGGCTACACCTTC. Drawing the rest from reference TRBV7-9 and TRBJ1-2, the complete variable domain is DTGVSQNPRHKITKRGQNVTFRCDPISEHNRLYWYRQTLGQGPEFLTYFQNEAQLEKSRLLSDRFSAERPKGSFSTLEIQRTEQGDSAMYLCASSLDYPLKDRSDYGYTFGSGTRLTVV.